This entry describes one TCR beta chain. Its antigen remains unknown. Method: immunoSEQ multiplex PCR; TCRdb's copy keeps in-frame clones and lacks some. The sample shows 850,000 to 1,200,000 clones, roughly 80% of them seen only once. These data come from a study of shared clonotypes between healthy human individuals. Turning to the study itself: Per-donor plates numbered three CD4 naive, three CD4 memory, two CD8 naive and one CD8 memory. General study findings and limits: Between a handful of donors, naive CD4 clonotypes were shared at a level of about 5%.

The CDR3 is 16 residues long. J was trimmed by 2 bases and V by 7 bases; bases with no gene match: 12. Germline loops: CDR1 MNHNY, CDR2 SVGAGI (reference sequence). V is TRBV6-6 and J is TRBJ2-7; 9 nucleotides line up with TRBD2. This receptor was obtained from a man aged 18 to 35 in good health. Input material: memory CD4+ T cells sorted from blood. Subset specified: CD45RA-negative fraction. CDR3 sequence: CASTPRGAGGAYEQYF. CDR3 nucleotide sequence: TGTGCCAGCACCCCCAGGGGAGCGGGGGGAGCCTACGAGCAGTACTTC.